This T cell receptor beta chain was retrieved from a study of metastatic and nonmetastatic thyroid tumors (dated by TCRdb to the early 2020s). The study in broad terms: The researchers compared repertoires between peripheral blood samples and tumor or nodule tissue samples from patients with malignant or benign thyroid disease.

None of the patients had been given any treatment before thyroid surgery. Using T-cell receptor beta sequencing, the researchers looked back retrospectively at clinical samples from patients, gathered between about 2011 and 2018. The CDR3 measures 16 amino acids from cysteine to phenylalanine. The sequence is cut down to CDR3 DNA, 48 bases in frame from base 1. CDR1 and CDR2 are read off the germline V gene (reference sequence) as DFQATT and SNEGSKA. Overall study results and their limits: In both blood and tumor samples, malignant tumors were reported to have significantly higher TCR beta diversity than benign nodules.

Libraries were made using PCR. Sequencing took place on an Illumina HiSeq 4000. The TCR beta-chain CDR3 region of each patient was profiled by high-throughput sequencing. The authors' analysis ran thus. The researchers built a classifier to tell apart papillary thyroid cancer patients with distant metastasis, based on CDR3 differences among clinicopathological groups. To measure repertoire diversity the researchers used the Shannon index, while the Morisita-Horn index served to gauge how similar the tumor and blood repertoires were. Clones were called with MiXCR by TCRdb after fastp trimmed the public reads at Q25, and only in-frame beta chains were retained. The V and J calls shown here were made by TCRdb, not taken from the authors' results. This sample gives roughly 3,900 clones in total; 36% of them show up just once. The top ten hold around 48% of the sample. In the case of this clone: The antigen it binds to is not known. No base-level quality is on record; no much larger clone is a single base apart.

This receptor was obtained from a female donor with papillary thyroid cancer or a benign thyroid nodule (not recorded which). Some clones in this sample may be carry-over from other donors' samples. The sequenced sample was tumor tissue. This chain joins TRBV20-1 to TRBJ1-2; 8 of the junction bases match TRBD1. The sequence in DNA is TGCAGAGCTCGGGACAGGAGGGGTCGAGGCAACTATGGCTACACCTTC. Translated, this gives CRARDRRGRGNYGYTF.